Each of the 20 T cell receptor beta chains below was sequenced from the same sample in a study of blood T cell repertoires in COVID-19. Measured with immunoSEQ multiplex PCR; TCRdb has only the in-frame clones, and not every one. The sample consists of over 200,000 clones, roughly 89% of them appearing once. Sequencing input: peripheral blood. The receptors were gathered from a man aged 60 to 75 who had recovered from COVID-19.

This clone was observed a single time. V gene TRBV7-2 combines with J gene TRBJ2-5; D is unclear. The CDR3 loop spans 13 amino acids. CDR1 is SGHTA and CDR2 is FQGNSA in the germline V gene. Trimming shortened V by 5 bases and J by 3 bases, and 10 bases separated the two germline ends. CDR3 nucleotides: TGTGCCAGCAGCCCACCTTCGGAAGAGACCCAGTACTTC. Protein: CASSPPSEETQYF.

J is TRBJ2-3 and V is TRBV11-2; D is possibly TRBD1 (7 bases). Trimming stripped 4 bases from V and 3 bases from J, with 11 bases between. CDR1 SGHAT and CDR2 FQNNGV come from the germline V gene. The CDR3 totals 14 residues. CDR3 region: CASSSRGATDTQYF. CDR3 sequence (DNA): TGTGCCAGCAGCTCCAGGGGGGCAACAGATACGCAGTATTTT.

The genes are TRBV10-3 and TRBJ1-5; possible D gene TRBD1, 6 bases. The germline V gene encodes CDR1 ENHRY and CDR2 SYGVKD. The CDR3 extends over 14 amino acids. The ends were cut back, 6 bases at V and 0 bases at J, with 9 bases in the middle. CDR3 coding DNA: TGTGCCATCAGGGACAGTAATAGCAATCAGCCCCAGCATTTT. Its translation: CAIRDSNSNQPQHF.

V is TRBV2 and J is TRBJ2-4, with D unclear. The germline V gene encodes CDR1 SNHLY and CDR2 FYNNEI. CDR3 size: 14 residues. The V and J ends lost 2 bases and 4 bases respectively, with 9 bases between them. The CDR3 here is CASSESRSKNIQYF. In DNA, the CDR3 is TGTGCCAGCAGTGAATCCAGGTCTAAAAACATTCAGTACTTC.

This rearrangement joins TRBV6-5 to TRBJ2-2; possibly TRBD1 for D (6 bases). This CDR3 is built from 15 residues. Germline loops: CDR1 MNHEY, CDR2 SVGAGI. With 6 bases removed from V and 4 bases from J, the gap between germline ends came to 15 bases. CDR3 DNA sequence: TGTGCCAGCAGGGATGGGACAAAGTTCACCGGGGAGCTGTTTTTT. Translated, it gives CASRDGTKFTGELFF.

The gene calls are TRBV27 and TRBJ1-1; maybe TRBD1 (5 bases). This CDR3 spans 15 amino acids. The V and J ends lost 4 bases and 1 base respectively, with 13 bases between them. Germline lookup yields CDR1 MNHEY and CDR2 SMNVEV (reference sequence). CDR3 nucleotide sequence: TGTGCCAGCAGTTCGGGGGGGACGGGGAACACTGAAGCTTTCTTT. As protein: CASSSGGTGNTEAFF.

This sequence joins TRBV28 and TRBJ2-7; TRBD1 agrees at 8 bases. V trimming: 5 bases; J trimming: 5 bases; junction bases outside the gene matches: 11. This CDR3 has 15 residues. Per the germline V gene, CDR1 is MDHEN and CDR2 is SYDVKM. CDR3: CASSNSGQAGDEQYF. The CDR3 bases are TGTGCCAGCAGTAACTCGGGACAGGCTGGGGACGAGCAGTACTTC. The full variable domain, with the rest looked up from reference TRBV28 and TRBJ2-7, is DVKVTQSSRYLVKRTGEKVFLECVQDMDHENMFWYRQDPGLGLRLIYFSYDVKMKEKGDIPEGYSVSREKKERFSLILESASTNQTSMYLCASSNSGQAGDEQYFGPGTRLTVT.

The chain recombines TRBV27 with TRBJ2-1; 14 bases agree with TRBD2. This CDR3 contains 20 residues. The germline V gene encodes CDR1 MNHEY and CDR2 SMNVEV (reference sequence). Trimming took 0 bases from V and 2 from J; bases not matched to a gene: 9. The CDR3 sequence: CASSLSRLAGGRRTYNEQFF. The CDR3, as DNA: TGTGCCAGCAGTTTATCGCGACTAGCGGGGGGGCGAAGAACCTACAATGAGCAGTTCTTC.

The J gene is TRBJ1-1, the V gene TRBV18, with D uncertain. The length of the CDR3 is 15 residues. V lost 2 bases and J lost 2, with 12 bases in between. CDR1 KGHSH and CDR2 LQKENI come from the germline V gene. This chain's CDR3 is CASSPERHQNTEAFF. The CDR3 nucleotides read TGTGCCAGCTCACCAGAGAGGCACCAAAACACTGAAGCTTTCTTT.

This chain uses TRBV6-5 with TRBJ2-5; 12 positions match TRBD1. The CDR3 runs to 14 residues. Germline CDR1 is MNHEY and CDR2 is SVGAGI. The V segment lost 6 bases and the J segment 4 bases; nucleotides outside the gene matches: 3. CDR3 residues: CASSRDRGLETQYF. The CDR3 nucleotides read TGTGCCAGCAGCCGGGACAGGGGGCTAGAGACCCAGTACTTC.

V usage is TRBV3-1 (or the pseudogene TRBV3-2) and J usage is TRBJ1-1, with 8 bases identical to TRBD1. V shed 4 bases and J 6 bases; nucleotides not matched to a gene: 13. Germline-derived CDR1 and CDR2 are LGHDT and YNNKEL (reference sequence). This CDR3 contains 16 residues. CDR3 sequence reads: CASSPRVLTGGAEAFF. CDR3 nucleotide sequence: TGTGCCAGCAGCCCCAGGGTACTTACAGGGGGAGCTGAAGCTTTCTTT.

The rearrangement joins TRBV18 to TRBJ1-5; 7 bases are a match to TRBD1. Germline V gene data show CDR1 as KGHSH and CDR2 as LQKENI. The CDR3 spans 15 residues. Losses at the gene ends were 3 bases for V and 3 bases for J; bases not matched to a gene: 5. CDR3 in DNA: TGTGCCAGCTCACCGGGACAGACTTTCAATCAGCCCCAGCATTTT. This translates into CASSPGQTFNQPQHF.

This clone was detected a few times. The chain couples TRBV28 to TRBJ1-2; TRBD1 matches at 7 bases. This CDR3 is built from 13 residues. Germline CDR1 and CDR2: MDHEN and SYDVKM. Trimming at V came to 8 bases and at J to 4 bases, leaving 7 bases not matched to a gene. The CDR3 region is CASGIQGSYGYTF. In DNA, the CDR3 is TGTGCCAGCGGGATACAGGGGAGCTATGGCTACACCTTC.

The rearrangement joins TRBV12-3 or TRBV12-4 to TRBJ1-2; 7 positions match TRBD1. J lost 4 bases, V lost 4 bases, and 3 bases had no gene match. This CDR3 comprises 13 residues. The CDR3 bases are TGTGCCAGCAGTTCAGGGGGAGGCTATGGCTACACCTTC. Translated: CASSSGGGYGYTF.

The rearrangement links TRBV19 to TRBJ2-2; TRBD1 aligns across 9 bases. V shed 9 bases, J shed 4 bases, and the junction held 6 bases outside the gene matches. CDR3 length equals 14 residues. Germline CDR1 is LNHDA and CDR2 is SQIVND (reference sequence). The DNA of the CDR3 is TGTGCCAGCCGGGACAGGGAGTCCACCGGGGAGCTGTTTTTT. Amino acid sequence: CASRDRESTGELFF.

In this sample, this clone turned up once. The chain couples TRBV29-1 to TRBJ1-4; no firm D call. The CDR3 consists of 16 residues. Trimming took off 2 bases at V and 11 bases at J, with 24 bases between the two ends. Germline V gives CDR1 SQVTM, CDR2 ANQGSEA. The CDR3 DNA reads as TGCAGCGTTGAACCCTTGACCCGGGGTGCGCGAGACAAACTGTTTTTT. Residues: CSVEPLTRGARDKLFF.

The V call is TRBV30, the J call TRBJ1-2; TRBD1 matches 8 bases. The V segment lost 3 bases and the J segment 8 bases; nucleotides outside the gene matches: 11. The germline CDR1 and CDR2 sequences are GTSNPN and SVGIG (reference sequence). The CDR3 length is 14 residues. CDR3 amino acids: CAWSPDRGGRGYTF. In nucleotides, the CDR3 is TGTGCCTGGAGCCCCGACAGGGGTGGGAGGGGCTACACCTTC.

The chain is built from TRBV30 and TRBJ1-6, with a weak D call TRBD1 (6 bases). Trimming pared 8 bases from V and 0 bases from J, leaving 14 bases between. Germline CDR1 is GTSNPN and CDR2 is SVGIG (reference sequence). This CDR3 region has 15 residues. CDR3 DNA sequence: TGTGCCCAACCAGACAGGTCCTCCTATAATTCACCCCTCCACTTT. Its translation: CAQPDRSSYNSPLHF.

V gene TRBV5-1 combines with J gene TRBJ2-3; 7 bases match TRBD2. The CDR3 runs 19 residues. V lost 0 bases to trimming and J lost 6 bases; unmatched junction nucleotides: 19. CDR1 is SGHRS, CDR2 YFSETQ, per germline. CDR3 coding DNA: TGCGCCAGCAGCTTGGCCGGGCGGGGGAACCTTGGCATTGCGGATACGCAGTATTTT. This codes for CASSLAGRGNLGIADTQYF.

The chain uses TRBV27 and TRBJ2-3; D remains unclear. The V gene's germline CDR1 is MNHEY and CDR2 SMNVEV (reference sequence). This CDR3 has 14 amino acids. Trimming shortened V by 6 bases and J by 5 bases, and 15 bases separated the two germline ends. CDR3 DNA sequence: TGTGCCAGCAGCCCATGGGCTACCAGAGATACGCAGTATTTT. It specifies CASSPWATRDTQYF.